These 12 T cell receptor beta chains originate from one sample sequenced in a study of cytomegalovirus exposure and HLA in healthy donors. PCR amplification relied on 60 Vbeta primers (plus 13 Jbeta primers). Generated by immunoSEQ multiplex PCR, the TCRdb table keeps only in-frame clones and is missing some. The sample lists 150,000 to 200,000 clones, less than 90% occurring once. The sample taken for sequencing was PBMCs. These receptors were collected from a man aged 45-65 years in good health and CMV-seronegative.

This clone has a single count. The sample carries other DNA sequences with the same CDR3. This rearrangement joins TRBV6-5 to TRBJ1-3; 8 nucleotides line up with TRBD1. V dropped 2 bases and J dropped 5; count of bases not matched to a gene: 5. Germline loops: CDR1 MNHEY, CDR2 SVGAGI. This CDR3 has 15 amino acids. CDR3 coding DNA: TGTGCCAGCAGTTACGGGACAGGCTACCGAAACACCATATATTTT. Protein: CASSYGTGYRNTIYF.

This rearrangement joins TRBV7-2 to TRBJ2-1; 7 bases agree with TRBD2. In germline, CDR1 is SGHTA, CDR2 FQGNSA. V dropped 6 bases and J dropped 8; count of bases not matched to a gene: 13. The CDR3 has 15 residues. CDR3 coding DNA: TGTGCCAGCAGAAGAGCGGGCGCTAGCGGTTATGAGCAGTTCTTC. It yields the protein CASRRAGASGYEQFF.

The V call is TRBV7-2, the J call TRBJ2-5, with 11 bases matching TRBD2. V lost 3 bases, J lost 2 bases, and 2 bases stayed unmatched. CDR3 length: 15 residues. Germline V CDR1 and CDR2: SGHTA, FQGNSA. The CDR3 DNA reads TGTGCCAGCAGCTTCGCTAGCGGGAGGCAAGAGACCCAGTACTTC. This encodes CASSFASGRQETQYF.

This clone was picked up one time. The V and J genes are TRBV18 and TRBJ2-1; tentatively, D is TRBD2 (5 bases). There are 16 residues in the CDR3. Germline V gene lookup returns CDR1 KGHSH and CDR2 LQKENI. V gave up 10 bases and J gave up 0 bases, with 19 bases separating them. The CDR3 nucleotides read TGTGCCACCCGAATCGCTAGCCGGAGCTCCTACAATGAGCAGTTCTTC. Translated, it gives CATRIASRSSYNEQFF.

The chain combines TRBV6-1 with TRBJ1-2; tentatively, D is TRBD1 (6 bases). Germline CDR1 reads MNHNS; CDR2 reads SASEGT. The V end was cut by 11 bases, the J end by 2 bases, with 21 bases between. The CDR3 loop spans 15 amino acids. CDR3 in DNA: TGTGCCGTACTCCGGGGGGCCCTGGAGAACTATGGCTACACCTTC. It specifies CAVLRGALENYGYTF.

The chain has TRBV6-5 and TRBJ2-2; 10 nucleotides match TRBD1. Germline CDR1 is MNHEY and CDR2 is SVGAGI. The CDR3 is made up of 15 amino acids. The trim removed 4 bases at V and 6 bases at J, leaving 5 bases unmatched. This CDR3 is CASSSGQGGPGELFF. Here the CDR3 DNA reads TGTGCCAGCAGTTCAGGACAGGGGGGGCCCGGGGAGCTGTTTTTT.

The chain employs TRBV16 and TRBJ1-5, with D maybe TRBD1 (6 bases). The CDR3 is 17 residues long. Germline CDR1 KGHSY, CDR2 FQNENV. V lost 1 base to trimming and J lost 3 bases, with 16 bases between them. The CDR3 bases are TGTGCCAGCAGCCAATTCTCATGGGGACAACCCAATCAGCCCCAGCATTTT. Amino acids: CASSQFSWGQPNQPQHF.

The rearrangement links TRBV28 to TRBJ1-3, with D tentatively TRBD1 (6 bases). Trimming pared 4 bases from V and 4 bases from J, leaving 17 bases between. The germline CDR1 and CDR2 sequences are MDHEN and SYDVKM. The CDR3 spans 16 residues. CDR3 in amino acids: CASSSPSTGSGNTIYF. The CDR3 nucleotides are TGTGCCAGCAGTTCCCCCTCTACAGGGTCGGGAAACACCATATATTTT.

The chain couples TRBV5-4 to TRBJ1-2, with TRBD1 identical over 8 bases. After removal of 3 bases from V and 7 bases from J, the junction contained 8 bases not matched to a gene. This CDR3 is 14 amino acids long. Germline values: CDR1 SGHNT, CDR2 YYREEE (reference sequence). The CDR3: CASSSGQGSRGYTF. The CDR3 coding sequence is TGTGCCAGCAGCTCCGGACAGGGCTCACGTGGCTACACCTTC.

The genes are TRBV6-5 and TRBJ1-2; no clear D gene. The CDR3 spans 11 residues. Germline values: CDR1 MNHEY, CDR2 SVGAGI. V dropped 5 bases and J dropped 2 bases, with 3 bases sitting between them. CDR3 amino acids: CASSRNYGYTF. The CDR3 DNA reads TGTGCCAGCAGTCGGAACTATGGCTACACCTTC.

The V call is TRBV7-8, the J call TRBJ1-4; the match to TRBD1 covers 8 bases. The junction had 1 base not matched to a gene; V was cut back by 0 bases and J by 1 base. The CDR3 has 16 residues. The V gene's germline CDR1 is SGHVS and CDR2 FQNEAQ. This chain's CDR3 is CASSLATGETNEKLFF. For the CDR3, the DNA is TGTGCCAGCAGCTTAGCGACAGGGGAAACTAATGAAAAACTGTTTTTT.

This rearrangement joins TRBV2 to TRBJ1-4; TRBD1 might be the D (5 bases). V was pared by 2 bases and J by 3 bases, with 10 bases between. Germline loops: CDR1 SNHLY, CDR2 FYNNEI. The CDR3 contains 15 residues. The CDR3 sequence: CASSEQGMANEKLFF. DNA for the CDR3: TGTGCCAGCAGTGAACAGGGCATGGCTAATGAAAAACTGTTTTTT. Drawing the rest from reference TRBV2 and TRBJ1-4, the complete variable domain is EPEVTQTPSHQVTQMGQEVILRCVPISNHLYFYWYRQILGQKVEFLVSFYNNEISEKSEIFDDQFSVERPDGSNFTLKIRSTKLEDSAMYFCASSEQGMANEKLFFGSGTQLSVL.